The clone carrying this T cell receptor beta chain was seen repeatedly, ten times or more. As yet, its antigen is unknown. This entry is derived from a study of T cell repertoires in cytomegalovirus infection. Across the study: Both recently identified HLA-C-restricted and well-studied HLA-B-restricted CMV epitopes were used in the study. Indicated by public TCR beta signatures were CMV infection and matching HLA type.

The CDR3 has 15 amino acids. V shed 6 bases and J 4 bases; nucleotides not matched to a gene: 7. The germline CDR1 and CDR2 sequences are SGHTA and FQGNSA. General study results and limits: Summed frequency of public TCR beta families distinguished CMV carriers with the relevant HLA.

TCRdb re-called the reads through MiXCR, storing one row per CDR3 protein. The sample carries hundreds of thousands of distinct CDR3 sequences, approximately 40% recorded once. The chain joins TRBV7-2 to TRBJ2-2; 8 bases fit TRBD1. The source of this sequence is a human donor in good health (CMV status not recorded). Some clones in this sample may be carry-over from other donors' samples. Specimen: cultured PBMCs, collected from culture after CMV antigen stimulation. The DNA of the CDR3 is TGTGCCAGCAGACCTACAGGGGGATTCACCGGGGAGCTGTTTTTT. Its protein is CASRPTGGFTGELFF.